The clone carrying this T cell receptor (beta chain) was seen just once. Its specificity is not known. The source of the sample is a study of cytotoxic CD8 clonotypes in ibrutinib-treated CLL. This CDR3 spans 14 amino acids. Per germline, CDR1 LGHNA and CDR2 YSLEER. With 0 bases clipped from V and 8 bases from J, the junction kept 4 bases outside the gene matches. Broader study findings: In sustained-remission versus progressing patients, sampling times differed.

A 1 in 200,000 to 1 in 1 million T cell depth was the sequencing target. The data were produced by immunoSEQ multiplex PCR, yet TCRdb's version contains in-frame clones alone and is incomplete. The repertoire consists of around 310,000 clones, with 80% occurring once and the leading ten covering over 6.5%. The chain couples TRBV4-3 to TRBJ2-7; 10 nucleotides align to TRBD2. The clonotype was recovered from a human donor with chronic lymphocytic leukemia. The sample consisted of PBMCs, taken before ibrutinib treatment. The CDR3 DNA is TGCGCCAGCAGCCAAGAGGGGACTAGCGAAAAGCAGTACTTC. Encoded protein: CASSQEGTSEKQYF.